The 26 T cell receptor beta chains below were found in one sample sequenced in a study of response to subunit inactivated influenza vaccine. TCRdb passed the RT-PCR reads through MiXCR, listing each CDR3 protein once. The sample gives 500,000 to 550,000 distinct CDR3 sequences, approximately 7.1% of which show up once; roughly 13% is in the top ten. The sample here was PBMCs from blood, taken 23 months after vaccination. The receptors stem from a man between 50 and 75 years old who received an inactivated influenza vaccine.

Ten or more counts support this clonotype. Here the CDR3 DNA reads TGCAGTGCTGACCGAGAGGGACTAGCTGGCAATGAGCAGTTCTTC. Its translation is CSADREGLAGNEQFF. The chain couples TRBV20-1 to TRBJ2-1; 9 positions match TRBD2. Germline V lookup: CDR1 DFQATT, CDR2 SNEGSKA (reference sequence). V lost 5 bases and J lost 6; bases outside the gene matches: 11. The CDR3 length is 15 residues.

This clonotype appeared many times. This chain uses TRBV7-9 with TRBJ1-2; tentative D call: TRBD1 (6 bases). Germline CDR1 reads SEHNR; CDR2 reads FQNEAQ (reference sequence). The CDR3 has 12 amino acids. Trimming removed 8 bases from V and 7 bases from J, with 14 bases in between. The CDR3 sequence is CASGQTSRGYTF. For the CDR3, the DNA is TGTGCCAGCGGACAGACTTCTCGTGGCTACACCTTC.

This clonotype was recorded at least ten times. The J gene is TRBJ1-2, the V gene TRBV5-5; a weak D match, TRBD1 (6 bases). This CDR3 comprises 14 residues. Trimming shortened V by 3 bases and J by 6 bases, and 15 bases separated the two germline ends. The germline V gene encodes CDR1 SGHKS and CDR2 YYEKEE (reference sequence). The CDR3 DNA reads as TGTGCCAGCAGCTCGTGGGGGGCAGGCCATGGCTACACCTTC. Amino acids: CASSSWGAGHGYTF.

The V and J genes are TRBV2 and TRBJ1-6; no firm D call. The CDR3 totals 13 residues. Per the germline V gene, CDR1 is SNHLY and CDR2 is FYNNEI. V was clipped by 5 bases and J by 14 bases, with 16 bases between them. Here the CDR3 reads CASSYSLDGALHF. As DNA, the CDR3 is TGTGCCAGCAGTTATTCTTTAGATGGGGCCCTCCACTTT.

This clonotype was observed a handful of times. The rearrangement joins TRBV6-1 to TRBJ1-5, with 12 bases fitting TRBD1. Germline V gives CDR1 MNHNS, CDR2 SASEGT. CDR3 length: 17 residues. J lost 3 bases, V lost 7 bases, and 10 bases had no gene match. The CDR3 is CASTKSRGQGANQPQHF. In DNA, the CDR3 is TGTGCCAGCACCAAATCGCGGGGACAGGGGGCCAATCAGCCCCAGCATTTT.

The gene calls are TRBV12-3 or TRBV12-4 and TRBJ1-3; D gene uncertain. The CDR3 length is 12 residues. V was cut by 8 bases and J by 3 bases, with 8 bases left in between. CDR3 in amino acids: CASVSFGNTIYF. The CDR3 DNA sequence: TGTGCCAGCGTCTCTTTTGGAAACACCATATATTTT.

This clonotype was seen a handful of times. The chain links TRBV29-1 to TRBJ1-3; TRBD1 might be the D (5 bases). There are 14 residues in the CDR3. In germline, CDR1 is SQVTM, CDR2 ANQGSEA. The V end was cut by 1 base, the J end by 4 bases, with 11 bases between. In DNA, the CDR3 is TGCAGCGTTGAAGTGGAAGGGACCGGAAACACCATATATTTT. It translates to CSVEVEGTGNTIYF.

The chain uses TRBV4-1 and TRBJ2-3; a possible D gene is TRBD1 (5 bases). Germline V gives CDR1 MGHRA, CDR2 YSYEKL. The V gene lost 0 bases and the J gene lost 11 bases, with 12 bases spanning the gap. The CDR3 totals 13 residues. The CDR3 region has the DNA TGCGCCAGCAGCCAAGATCGACAGACCTGGCAGTATTTT. This sequence encodes CASSQDRQTWQYF.

For this clonotype: Since a much larger clone is just one base distant, this may be a read error. The V call is TRBV28, the J call TRBJ2-3; unclear D gene. Germline V gene sequence: CDR1 MDHEN, CDR2 SYDVKM. CDR3 length: 13 residues. The DNA of the CDR3 is TGTGCCAGCAGTTTGTTAATCACAGATATGCAGTATTTT. Protein: CASSLLITDMQYF.

This clonotype showed up just a few times. CDR3 in amino acids: CASSKEGEQYF. The CDR3 bases are TGTGCCAGCAGTAAAGAGGGCGAGCAGTACTTC. The gene calls are TRBV6-5 and TRBJ2-7; tentatively, D is TRBD2 (5 bases). The CDR3 has 11 amino acids. Germline CDR1 and CDR2: MNHEY and SVGAGI. Trimming removed 5 bases at V and 6 bases at J, with 8 bases between.

Remarks on this clonotype: The germline gene is not matched at one end of the junction; a read error may be the cause. The genes are TRBV3-1 and TRBJ1-5; 7 positions match TRBD1. The length of the CDR3 is 18 residues. Looked up from germline, CDR1 is LGHDT and CDR2 is YNNKEL (reference sequence). CDR3: CACSKDVSTGKLNQPQHF. The CDR3, as DNA: TGTGCCTGCAGCAAGGACGTTTCGACAGGGAAGTTAAATCAGCCCCAGCATTTT.

This clonotype was found a few times. The CDR3 DNA is TGTGCCAGCAGCTTAGGGAAATCTACGAACTATGGCTACACCTTC. This encodes CASSLGKSTNYGYTF. The rearrangement uses TRBV7-9 and TRBJ1-2; D call uncertain. The CDR3 is made up of 15 amino acids. Between the trimmed V and J ends, which lost 1 base and 2 bases, there was a span of 11 bases. Per the germline V gene, CDR1 is SEHNR and CDR2 is FQNEAQ (reference sequence).

The chain uses TRBV2 and TRBJ2-1; perhaps TRBD2 as D (5 bases). CDR1 and CDR2 from the germline V gene are SNHLY and FYNNEI. This CDR3 comprises 11 residues. Trimming pared 6 bases from V and 12 bases from J, leaving 12 bases between. Here the CDR3 reads CASRTGVGQFF. The CDR3 region has the DNA TGTGCCAGCAGAACCGGGGTTGGGCAGTTCTTC.

The chain has TRBV29-1 and TRBJ2-5, with D possibly being TRBD1 (5 bases). Per germline, CDR1 SQVTM and CDR2 ANQGSEA. V was trimmed by 4 bases and J by 3 bases, leaving 12 bases between them. The CDR3 is 13 amino acids. CDR3 sequence: CSVGRVLEETQYF. The CDR3 bases are TGCAGCGTTGGCAGGGTGTTGGAAGAGACCCAGTACTTC.

V usage is TRBV12-3 or TRBV12-4 and J usage is TRBJ1-5; 11 nucleotides match TRBD1. This CDR3 has 15 residues. With V trimmed by 4 bases and J by 6 bases, 5 bases remained unmatched. The CDR3 nucleotides are TGTGCCAGCAGTTGGGGACAGGGGGTTGGTCAGCCCCAGCATTTT. It codes for CASSWGQGVGQPQHF.

This clonotype came up a few times. This chain connects TRBV5-6 to TRBJ2-5; TRBD1 aligns across 8 bases. CDR1 is SGHDT and CDR2 is YYEEEE in the germline V gene. The CDR3 is made up of 14 amino acids. The ends lost 2 bases at V and 7 bases at J; junction bases unmatched: 7. The CDR3 DNA reads as TGTGCCAGCAGCTTTCCAGGGGGCATGGGGACCCAGTACTTC. This sequence encodes CASSFPGGMGTQYF.

The DNA of the CDR3 is TGCGCCAGCAGCTTGGAAGGGACTAGGGCAGAGACCCAGTACTTC. Translating gives CASSLEGTRAETQYF. The chain combines TRBV5-1 with TRBJ2-5; 8 positions agree with TRBD2. Germline CDR1 and CDR2: SGHRS and YFSETQ. The CDR3 loop spans 15 amino acids. With 0 bases clipped from V and 4 bases from J, the junction kept 5 bases outside the gene matches.

This clonotype occurred a few times. The rearrangement joins TRBV1 to TRBJ2-1; the D segment call TRBD1 is taken from the table without a DNA check. TRBV1 constitutes a pseudogene. The CDR3 sequence is 20 residues long. CDR3 residues: CTSSQEWDRVTSGSYNEQFF. CDR3 DNA: TGCACCAGCAGCCAAGAATGGGACAGGGTGACTAGCGGATCCTACAATGAGCAGTTCTTC.

This clonotype was seen ten or more times. The rearrangement joins TRBV12-3 or TRBV12-4 to TRBJ2-7; D gene unclear. The CDR3 length is 12 residues. V lost 6 bases and J lost 4, with 10 bases in between. The CDR3 DNA is TGTGCCAGCAGCTTCGGCCGATACGAGCAGTACTTC. This sequence encodes CASSFGRYEQYF.

This clonotype has only a few counts. V is TRBV9 and J is TRBJ2-5; 7 nucleotides agree with TRBD2. The CDR3 has 15 residues. Trimming at V came to 7 bases and at J to 1 base, leaving 10 bases not matched to a gene. Germline V CDR1 and CDR2: SGDLS, YYNGEE. CDR3 residues: CASAVSGLTQETQYF. The CDR3 DNA follows: TGTGCCAGCGCAGTTTCGGGACTAACCCAAGAGACCCAGTACTTC.

This clonotype was picked up many times. The rearrangement links TRBV2 to TRBJ1-2, with TRBD1 matching 8 bases. CDR3 length: 14 amino acids. CDR1 and CDR2 (germline): SNHLY, FYNNEI. The V gene end was trimmed by 1 base and the J gene end by 7 bases; junction bases not matched to a gene: 5. The CDR3 here is CASSEDRGAAGYTF. The CDR3 DNA follows: TGTGCCAGCAGTGAAGACAGGGGGGCTGCTGGCTACACCTTC.

This clonotype has a count of ten or more. This chain uses TRBV5-1 with TRBJ1-2; D not certain. Germline V gene lookup returns CDR1 SGHRS and CDR2 YFSETQ. There are 14 residues in the CDR3. V was pared by 0 bases and J by 6 bases, with 12 bases between. The CDR3 protein is CASSLESGFDGYTF. The CDR3 DNA follows: TGCGCCAGCAGCTTGGAATCTGGGTTCGATGGCTACACCTTC.

This clonotype was recorded at least ten times. The V call is TRBV10-3, the J call TRBJ2-5; possible D gene TRBD2, 5 bases. Germline lookup yields CDR1 ENHRY and CDR2 SYGVKD. The CDR3 is made up of 12 amino acids. V lost 3 bases and J lost 9, with 11 bases in between. The CDR3 DNA reads as TGTGCCATCAGTGACCTGGGAGCCCCCCAGTACTTC. Translation: CAISDLGAPQYF.

The chain has TRBV19 and TRBJ2-1, with D possibly TRBD1 on 6 matching bases. The V and J ends lost 7 bases and 5 bases respectively, with 15 bases between them. From germline, CDR1 is LNHDA and CDR2 SQIVND (reference sequence). CDR3 size: 14 residues. CDR3 DNA sequence: TGTGCCAGTAAATTTAACAGGGCACACAATGAGCAGTTCTTC. Translation gives CASKFNRAHNEQFF. Together with reference TRBV19 and TRBJ2-1, the CDR3 gives the full variable domain: DGGITQSPKYLFRKEGQNVTLSCEQNLNHDAMYWYRQDPGQGLRLIYYSQIVNDFQKGDIAEGYSVSREKKESFPLTVTSAQKNPTAFYLCASKFNRAHNEQFFGPGTRLTVL.

This clonotype was detected many times. The rearrangement links TRBV4-2 to TRBJ2-1; 11 bases agree with TRBD2. Germline CDR1 reads LGHNA; CDR2 reads YNFKEQ. J was trimmed by 7 bases and V by 6 bases; bases with no gene match: 5. CDR3 size: 14 residues. The CDR3 loop is CASSLAGGRNEQFF. The CDR3 DNA is TGTGCCAGCAGTCTAGCGGGGGGCCGGAATGAGCAGTTCTTC.

The DNA for the CDR3 is TGTGCCAGCAGTCTTCAATCTCCGGGGACAGATACGCAGTATTTT. Protein product: CASSLQSPGTDTQYF. The chain uses TRBV6-2 or TRBV6-3 and TRBJ2-3; possible D gene TRBD2, 5 bases. Trimming shortened V by 5 bases and J by 3 bases, and 15 bases separated the two germline ends. The CDR3 spans 15 residues. Germline CDR1 reads MNHEY; CDR2 reads SVGEGT.